This TCR beta chain emerged from a study of glioma-infiltrating T cells after dendritic cell vaccination. Overall study: Dendritic cells derived from monocytes and pulsed with autologous tumor lysate formed the vaccine.

On this clone: Its target is not known.

General study points: Survival was not directly related to TCR clonality in these patients.

Repertoires were generated with immunoSEQ multiplex PCR, while TCRdb's copy carries only in-frame clones and drops some. The sample yields approximately 90,000 clones, roughly four fifths seen once. CDR1 and CDR2 from the germline V gene are SNHLY and FYNNEI. The CDR3 runs to 16 residues. With 6 bases clipped from V and 0 bases from J, the junction kept 11 bases outside the gene matches. Time point noted: after dendritic cell vaccination, including at tumor progression/relapse. Patients had residual fresh-frozen tumor tissue and more than two years of survival data. The chain joins TRBV2 to TRBJ2-7; 7 bases are shared with TRBD1. The TCR was taken from a human donor with glioblastoma. The material was blood, obtained after dendritic cell vaccination. This CDR3 reads CASRQVPGQISYEQYF. DNA of the CDR3: TGTGCCAGCAGGCAGGTCCCGGGACAGATCTCCTACGAGCAGTACTTC.